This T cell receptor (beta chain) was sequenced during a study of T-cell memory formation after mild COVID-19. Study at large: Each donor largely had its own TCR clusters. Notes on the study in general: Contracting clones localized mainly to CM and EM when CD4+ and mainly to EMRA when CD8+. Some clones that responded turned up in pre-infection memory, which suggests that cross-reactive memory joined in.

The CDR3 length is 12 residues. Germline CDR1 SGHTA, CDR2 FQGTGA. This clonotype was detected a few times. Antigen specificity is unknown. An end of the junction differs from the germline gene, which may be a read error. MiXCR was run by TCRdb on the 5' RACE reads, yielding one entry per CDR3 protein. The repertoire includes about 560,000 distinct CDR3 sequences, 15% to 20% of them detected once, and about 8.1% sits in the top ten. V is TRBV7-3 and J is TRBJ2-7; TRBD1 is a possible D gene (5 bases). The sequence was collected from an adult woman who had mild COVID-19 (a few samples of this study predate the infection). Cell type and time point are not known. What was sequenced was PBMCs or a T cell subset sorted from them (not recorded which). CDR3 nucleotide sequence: TGCATGAAGCAGGGAAGCTCCTACGAGCAGTACTTC. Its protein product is CMKQGSSYEQYF.